These 8 T cell receptor beta chains originate from one sample sequenced in a study of blood T cell repertoires in COVID-19 (dated by TCRdb to the early 2020s). Library construction relied on the immunoSEQ multiplex PCR assay. Entries here come from immuneACCESS through TCRdb and include only in-frame sequences with V and J called. Some clones fail to appear in such tables; in the studies checked, an unresolved V gene covers under half of the shortfall, and the cause of the remainder is unknown. This sample comprises around 180,000 clones, under 85% of them detected only once. 6.9% of the sample rests with the top ten. The sample consisted of peripheral blood. Receptors were obtained from an elderly man with COVID-19, enrolled during active disease.

The table lists this clone with a few counts. Relative to the germline gene, one junction end is altered; a read error may explain this. The V gene is TRBV7-3, the J gene TRBJ2-1; 7 bases are a match to TRBD1. This CDR3 comprises 16 residues. The germline V gene encodes CDR1 SGHTA and CDR2 FQGTGA. CDR3 nucleotide sequence: TGTGCCAGCAGCCCACGGACAGGTGGGTCCTTCAATGAGCAGTTCTTC. Translating gives CASSPRTGGSFNEQFF.

The gene calls are TRBV11-3 and TRBJ1-3, with D uncertain. Germline V gene sequence: CDR1 SGHNT, CDR2 YENEEA. V lost 2 bases to trimming and J lost 2 bases, with 4 bases between them. The CDR3 has 13 amino acids. In DNA form, the CDR3 reads TGTGCCAGCAGCTTACAGACTGGAAACACCATATATTTT. Encoded protein: CASSLQTGNTIYF.

This clone occurred once. The chain uses TRBV6-2 or TRBV6-3 and TRBJ2-3; TRBD2 might be the D (6 bases). CDR1 MNHEY and CDR2 SVGEGT come from the germline V gene. The length of the CDR3 is 14 residues. V lost 2 bases to trimming and J lost 0 bases, with 6 bases between them. CDR3 bases: TGTGCCAGCAGTTACGGGGGGAGCACAGATACGCAGTATTTT. It encodes CASSYGGSTDTQYF.

V is TRBV2 and J is TRBJ1-1; the match to TRBD1 covers 8 bases. The CDR3 contains 14 residues. Germline CDR1 SNHLY, CDR2 FYNNEI. Germline trimming cut 5 bases from V and 5 bases from J; bases unmatched to any gene: 7. CDR3 region: CASSTTGGYTEAFF. CDR3 nucleotide sequence: TGTGCCAGCAGTACCACAGGGGGATATACTGAAGCTTTCTTT.

The genes are TRBV5-4 and TRBJ1-1, with D possibly matching TRBD1 (5 bases). Germline loops: CDR1 SGHNT, CDR2 YYREEE (reference sequence). V was shortened by 3 bases and J by 0 bases, with 12 bases between the two germline ends. The CDR3 runs to 15 residues. The chain's CDR3 is CASSSIRDMNTEAFF. Written as DNA, the CDR3 is TGTGCCAGCAGCTCTATCAGGGATATGAACACTGAAGCTTTCTTT.

This clone has just one count. The chain carries TRBV19 and TRBJ1-4, with TRBD1 as a possible D gene (6 bases). The CDR3 has 14 amino acids. V gave up 4 bases and J gave up 4 bases, with 10 bases separating them. Germline-derived CDR1 and CDR2 are LNHDA and SQIVND (reference sequence). As DNA, the CDR3 is TGTGCCAGTAGTAAGGACAGAGATAATGAAAAACTGTTTTTT. It specifies CASSKDRDNEKLFF.

The chain links TRBV6-5 to TRBJ1-2; 7 positions match TRBD1. After removal of 6 bases from V and 8 bases from J, the junction contained 9 bases not matched to a gene. CDR1 and CDR2 (germline): MNHEY, SVGAGI. CDR3 length: 13 residues. This CDR3 is CASRETGTGGYTF. CDR3 in DNA: TGTGCCAGCAGGGAGACAGGGACTGGCGGCTACACCTTC.

V and J are TRBV3-1 (or the pseudogene TRBV3-2) and TRBJ2-7, with 7 bases that match TRBD1. The ends lost 1 base at V and 7 bases at J; junction bases unmatched: 7. Germline assignment: CDR1 LGHDT and CDR2 YNNKEL (reference sequence). The CDR3 has 14 residues. CDR3 sequence reads: CASSQGQGIREQYF. CDR3 sequence (DNA): TGTGCCAGCAGCCAAGGACAGGGAATACGTGAGCAGTACTTC.